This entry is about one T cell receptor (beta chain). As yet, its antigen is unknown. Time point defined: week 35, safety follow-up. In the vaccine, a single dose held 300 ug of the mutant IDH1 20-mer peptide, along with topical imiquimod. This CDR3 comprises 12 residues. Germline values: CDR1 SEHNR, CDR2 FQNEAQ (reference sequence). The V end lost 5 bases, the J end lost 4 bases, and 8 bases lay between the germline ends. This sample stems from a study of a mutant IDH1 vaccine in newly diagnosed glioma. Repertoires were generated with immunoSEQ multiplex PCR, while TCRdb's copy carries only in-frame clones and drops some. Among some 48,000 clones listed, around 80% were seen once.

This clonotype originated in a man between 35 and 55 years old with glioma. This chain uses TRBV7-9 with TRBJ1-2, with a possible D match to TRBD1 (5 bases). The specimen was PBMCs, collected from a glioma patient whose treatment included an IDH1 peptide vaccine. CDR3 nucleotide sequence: TGTGCCAGCAGCGGGGCTAGCTATGGCTACACCTTC. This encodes CASSGASYGYTF. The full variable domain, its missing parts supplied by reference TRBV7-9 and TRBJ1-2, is DTGVSQNPRHKITKRGQNVTFRCDPISEHNRLYWYRQTLGQGPEFLTYFQNEAQLEKSRLLSDRFSAERPKGSFSTLEIQRTEQGDSAMYLCASSGASYGYTFGSGTRLTVV.